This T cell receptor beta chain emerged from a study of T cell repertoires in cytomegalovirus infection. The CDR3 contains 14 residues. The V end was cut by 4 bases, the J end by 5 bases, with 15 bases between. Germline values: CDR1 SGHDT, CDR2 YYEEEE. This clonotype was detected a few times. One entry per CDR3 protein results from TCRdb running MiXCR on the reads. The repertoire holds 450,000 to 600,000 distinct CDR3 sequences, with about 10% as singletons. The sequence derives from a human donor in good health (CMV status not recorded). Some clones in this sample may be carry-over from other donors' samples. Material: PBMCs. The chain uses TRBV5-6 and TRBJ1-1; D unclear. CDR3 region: CASSRGPVLTEAFF. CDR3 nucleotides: TGTGCCAGCAGCCGTGGGCCGGTGTTGACTGAAGCTTTCTTT.